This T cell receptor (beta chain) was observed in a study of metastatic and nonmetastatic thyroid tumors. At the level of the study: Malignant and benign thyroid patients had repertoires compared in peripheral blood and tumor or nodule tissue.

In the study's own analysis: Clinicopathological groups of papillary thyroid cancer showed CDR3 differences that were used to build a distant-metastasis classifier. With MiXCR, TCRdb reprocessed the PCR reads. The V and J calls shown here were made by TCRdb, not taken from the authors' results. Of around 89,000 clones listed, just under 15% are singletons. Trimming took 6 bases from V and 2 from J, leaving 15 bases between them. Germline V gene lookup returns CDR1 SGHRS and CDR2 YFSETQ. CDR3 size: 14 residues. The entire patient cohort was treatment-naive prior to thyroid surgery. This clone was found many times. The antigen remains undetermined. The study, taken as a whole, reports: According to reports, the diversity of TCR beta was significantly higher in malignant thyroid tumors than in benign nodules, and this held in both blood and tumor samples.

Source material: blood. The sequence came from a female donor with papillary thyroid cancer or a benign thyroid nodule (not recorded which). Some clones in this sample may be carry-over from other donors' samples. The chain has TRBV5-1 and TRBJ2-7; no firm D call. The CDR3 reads CASTLQAGTYEQYF. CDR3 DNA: TGCGCCAGCACCCTTCAGGCAGGAACCTACGAGCAGTACTTC.